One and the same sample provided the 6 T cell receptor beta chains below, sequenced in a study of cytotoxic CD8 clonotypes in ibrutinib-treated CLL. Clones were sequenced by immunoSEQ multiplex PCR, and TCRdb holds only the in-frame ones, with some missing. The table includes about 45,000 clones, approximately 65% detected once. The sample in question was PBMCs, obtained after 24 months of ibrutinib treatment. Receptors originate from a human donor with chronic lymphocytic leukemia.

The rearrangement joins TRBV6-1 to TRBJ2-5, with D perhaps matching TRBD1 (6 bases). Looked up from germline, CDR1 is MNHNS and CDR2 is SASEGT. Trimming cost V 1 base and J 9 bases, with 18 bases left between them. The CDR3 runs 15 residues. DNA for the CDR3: TGTGCCAGCAGTGAAGAGGACAGTGACTTTAGGGCCCAGTACTTC. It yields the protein CASSEEDSDFRAQYF.

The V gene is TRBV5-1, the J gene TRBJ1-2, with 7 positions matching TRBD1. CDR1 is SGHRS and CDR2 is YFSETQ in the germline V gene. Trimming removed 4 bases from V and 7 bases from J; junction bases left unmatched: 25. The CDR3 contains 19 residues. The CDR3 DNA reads TGCGCCAGCAGCCATGGGGCGTTCCAGACAGGGCCCCGCGGGCCTGGCTACACCTTC. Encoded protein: CASSHGAFQTGPRGPGYTF.

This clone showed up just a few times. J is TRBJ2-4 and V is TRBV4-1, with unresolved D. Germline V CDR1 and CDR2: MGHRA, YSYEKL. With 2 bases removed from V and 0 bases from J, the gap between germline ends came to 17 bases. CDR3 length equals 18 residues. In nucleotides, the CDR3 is TGCGCCAGCAGCCAACTTCTTACACCAGCTCTAGCCAAAAACATTCAGTACTTC. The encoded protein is CASSQLLTPALAKNIQYF.

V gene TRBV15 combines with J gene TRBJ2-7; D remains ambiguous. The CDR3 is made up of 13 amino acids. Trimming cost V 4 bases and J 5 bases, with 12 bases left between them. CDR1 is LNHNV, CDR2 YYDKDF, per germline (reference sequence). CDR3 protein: CATSTPFSHEQYF. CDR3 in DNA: TGTGCCACCAGCACCCCGTTTAGCCACGAGCAGTACTTC.

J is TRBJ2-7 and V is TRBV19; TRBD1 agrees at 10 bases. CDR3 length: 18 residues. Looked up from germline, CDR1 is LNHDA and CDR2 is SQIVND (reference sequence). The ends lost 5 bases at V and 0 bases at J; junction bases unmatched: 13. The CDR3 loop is CASSPRTGGAPGSYEQYF. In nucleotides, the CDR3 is TGTGCCAGTAGTCCGCGGACAGGGGGGGCTCCTGGCTCCTACGAGCAGTACTTC.

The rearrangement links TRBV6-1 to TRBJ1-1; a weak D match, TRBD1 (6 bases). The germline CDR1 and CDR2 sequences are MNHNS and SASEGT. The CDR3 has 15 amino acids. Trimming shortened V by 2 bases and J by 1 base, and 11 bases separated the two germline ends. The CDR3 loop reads CASSEIPTGNTEAFF. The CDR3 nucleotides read TGTGCCAGCAGTGAAATCCCGACAGGGAACACTGAAGCTTTCTTT.